This TCR beta chain was recorded in a study of CXCR4 blockade with PD-1 therapy in pancreatic cancer (dated by TCRdb to 2018 to 2020). Describing the broader study: The study analyzed resected pancreatic ductal adenocarcinoma using both multiplex immunohistochemistry and TCRbeta immunosequencing, alongside ex vivo slice culture that tested PD-1 and CXCR4 blockade. Two geographically distinct regions were TCR-sequenced from each of about six tumors to assess intratumoral heterogeneity. What the research found in general, with its limitations: Only TCRbeta chains were sequenced, so true antigen-specificity overlap of convergent dominant clones remained unconfirmed pending paired alpha-beta single-cell sequencing. Clonal expansion was observed in tumors, with a mean productive clonality of around 0.13 compared with over 0.045 in healthy blood, but no correlation between clonality and survival was found. The frequency of each amino acid clone correlated strongly with the number of distinct nucleotide rearrangements encoding that clone, suggesting convergent selection driven by common tumor antigens.

None of the patients whose archived tumor blocks were used had received neoadjuvant therapy prior to resection. The preserved-tissue arm of the study used a few dozen surgical resection samples from over 20 previously untreated pancreatic ductal adenocarcinoma patients. DNA for the resection arm was extracted from ten 5-micron curls of FFPE tumor lying next to the multiplex immunohistochemistry slide. V and J are trimmed by 1 base and 5 bases, and the gene matches miss 3 bases of the junction. The CDR3, from cysteine to phenylalanine, totals 15 residues. CDR3 DNA only is kept here, 45 bases in frame from base 1. The CDR1 and CDR2 encoded by the germline V gene are LGHNA and YSLEER. Using the immunoSEQ Assay at Adaptive Biotechnologies, the researchers immunosequenced TCRbeta CDR3 regions from the extracted DNA. Processing in the source paper ran as follows. To quantify the absolute abundance of each unique TCRbeta CDR3, sequences were collapsed and filtered. Clonality was defined as 1 minus Pielou's evenness, computed on productive in-frame rearrangements only. Regional overlap was evaluated by tracking the top 100 nucleotide rearrangements across paired samples, and paired versus unrelated samples were compared using the Morisita index. The immunoSEQ Rearrangement Details tool was used to assess whether nucleotide rearrangements converged onto identical amino acid sequences. TCRdb holds this immuneACCESS table with in-frame rearrangements only. Some clones are missing; in checked studies, unresolved V genes explain under half, and the rest has no known cause. The DNA was the basis for D and trimming; V, J and clone size are from that table. The sample has about 17,000 clones on record, approximately 72% of them singletons. The ten largest clones capture about 5.5% of the sample.

This clone has a single count. The antigen this receptor binds is unknown. It has no much larger one-base neighbor in the sample; base qualities were not kept. The sequencing input was tumor tissue. This clonotype originated in a human donor with pancreatic ductal adenocarcinoma. The V and J genes are TRBV4-3 and TRBJ2-1; 9 central bases correspond to TRBD2. The CDR3 in this case is CASSQGTSAHNEQFF. The bases are TGCGCCAGCAGCCAAGGGACTAGCGCACACAATGAGCAGTTCTTC.